These 16 T cell receptor beta chains were sequenced from one sample in a study of blood T cells in healthy people across ages. The authors ran a second PCR of about 7 to 12 cycles using a sample-barcoded 5' primer and a J-beta primer mix. MiXCR, run by TCRdb on the 5' RACE reads, gives a single entry per CDR3 protein. The data show 1,300,000 or so distinct CDR3 sequences, 45% to 70% seen once. The sample consisted of blood. These receptors were obtained from a man aged 18 to 29 in good health.

The chain recombines TRBV6-2 or TRBV6-3 with TRBJ2-7; 8 bases fit TRBD1. Germline V gene data show CDR1 as MNHEY and CDR2 as SVGEGT. This CDR3 comprises 13 residues. The V and J ends lost 8 bases and 2 bases, in that order; junction bases with no gene match: 5. CDR3 region: CASGRQGPYEQYF. The CDR3 DNA reads TGTGCCAGCGGCAGACAGGGGCCCTACGAGCAGTACTTC.

V usage is TRBV18 and J usage is TRBJ2-2, with unresolved D. The V gene lost 6 bases and the J gene lost 0 bases, with 11 bases spanning the gap. The CDR3 has 15 amino acids. The germline gives CDR1 KGHSH, CDR2 LQKENI. CDR3 loop: CASSKASSNTGELFF. As DNA, the CDR3 is TGTGCCAGCTCCAAAGCCTCCTCGAACACCGGGGAGCTGTTTTTT. Based on the CDR3 plus reference TRBV18 and TRBJ2-2, the full variable domain is NAGVMQNPRHLVRRRGQEARLRCSPMKGHSHVYWYRQLPEEGLKFMVYLQKENIIDESGMPKERFSAEFPKEGPSILRIQQVVRGDSAAYFCASSKASSNTGELFFGEGSRLTVL.

This rearrangement joins TRBV10-3 to TRBJ1-6; maybe TRBD1 (5 bases). CDR1 is ENHRY, CDR2 SYGVKD, per germline. V lost 9 bases, J lost 9 bases, and 21 bases lay in between. This CDR3 contains 15 residues. The CDR3 bases are TGTGCCATTTACGCTAAGGGGAAGGGAGGTTCACCCCTCCACTTT. It yields the protein CAIYAKGKGGSPLHF.

This clonotype turned up a few times. The gene calls are TRBV24-1 and TRBJ2-7, with D unclear. V was shortened by 1 base and J by 5 bases, with 2 bases between the two germline ends. The CDR3 runs 11 residues. The V gene's germline CDR1 is KGHDR and CDR2 SFDVKD. CDR3 bases: TGTGCCACCAGTGATTTAGACGAGCAGTACTTC. Amino acid sequence: CATSDLDEQYF.

The gene calls are TRBV7-2 and TRBJ2-7, with 9 bases that match TRBD1. Germline CDR1 and CDR2: SGHTA and FQGNSA. V was clipped by 5 bases and J by 5 bases; unmatched bases: 7. This CDR3 is 14 amino acids long. CDR3 in DNA: TGTGCCAGCAGCCCCCTTGGGACAGGGAACGAGCAGTACTTC. This translates into CASSPLGTGNEQYF.

This chain joins TRBV20-1 and TRBJ2-4; D gene uncertain. The DNA end is more similar to TRBJ2-7, so the J call may be wrong. The CDR3 contains 13 residues. Germline lookup yields CDR1 DFQATT and CDR2 SNEGSKA (reference sequence). The CDR3 reads CSARADYDAEQYF. CDR3 coding DNA: TGCAGTGCTAGAGCAGATTACGATGCCGAGCAGTACTTC.

The chain carries TRBV5-1 and TRBJ2-2; 9 bases line up with TRBD1. The CDR3 length is 16 residues. Germline trimming cut 5 bases from V and 5 bases from J; bases unmatched to any gene: 10. The germline CDR1 and CDR2 sequences are SGHRS and YFSETQ. CDR3 sequence reads: CASSHPGQGETGELFF. DNA for the CDR3: TGCGCCAGCAGTCATCCGGGACAGGGCGAAACCGGGGAGCTGTTTTTT.

The table lists this clonotype with a few counts. The chain joins TRBV7-6 to TRBJ2-1; TRBD1 matches at 7 bases. The V and J ends lost 4 bases and 2 bases, in that order; junction bases with no gene match: 5. The CDR3 loop spans 15 amino acids. Germline CDR1 and CDR2: SGHVS and FNYEAQ. As DNA, the CDR3 is TGTGCCAGCAGCTACCGACAGGGAACCTACAATGAGCAGTTCTTC. Translated, it gives CASSYRQGTYNEQFF. Combining the CDR3 with reference TRBV7-6 and TRBJ2-1 gives the whole variable domain GAGVSQSPRYKVTKRGQDVALRCDPISGHVSLYWYRQALGQGPEFLTYFNYEAQQDKSGLPNDRFSAERPEGSISTLTIQRTEQRDSAMYRCASSYRQGTYNEQFFGPGTRLTVL.

V gene TRBV20-1 combines with J gene TRBJ2-1; TRBD1 might be the D (6 bases). Deletions cut 5 bases from V and 3 bases from J, with 17 bases between. Germline lookup yields CDR1 DFQATT and CDR2 SNEGSKA (reference sequence). The CDR3 has 15 residues. The CDR3 here is CSAGSRTEYYNEQFF. The CDR3 DNA sequence: TGCAGTGCTGGTTCGAGGACAGAATACTACAATGAGCAGTTCTTC.

The chain joins TRBV10-3 to TRBJ2-1, with D unresolved. The germline CDR1 and CDR2 sequences are ENHRY and SYGVKD. Trimming left V 1 base short and J 7 bases short, with 8 bases between. This CDR3 spans 13 amino acids. CDR3 amino acids: CAISEYGANEQFF. The CDR3 coding sequence is TGTGCCATCAGTGAGTACGGAGCTAATGAGCAGTTCTTC.

J is TRBJ1-2 and V is TRBV13; 7 nucleotides align to TRBD1. J lost 8 bases, V lost 2 bases, and 11 bases had no gene match. The germline CDR1 and CDR2 sequences are PRHDT and FYEKMQ (reference sequence). The CDR3 is 15 amino acids. In DNA form, the CDR3 reads TGTGCCAGCAGCTTACGAACGGTGACAGGGCGAGGCTACACCTTC. It translates to CASSLRTVTGRGYTF.

The chain is built from TRBV20-1 and TRBJ1-6, with 12 bases that match TRBD1. The J segment lost 9 bases and the V segment lost 1 base, leaving 4 bases of the junction unmatched. The germline CDR1 and CDR2 sequences are DFQATT and SNEGSKA (reference sequence). This CDR3 comprises 15 residues. The CDR3 here is CSARAWDRGLSPLHF. The CDR3 DNA sequence: TGCAGTGCTAGAGCCTGGGACAGGGGGCTTTCACCCCTCCACTTT.

This clonotype occurred once. The V gene is TRBV12-3 or TRBV12-4, the J gene TRBJ2-5; D is undetermined. The germline V and J ends were trimmed by 7 bases and 5 bases, with 14 bases remaining between them. The CDR3 has 13 amino acids. CDR3 residues: CASTKTSRETQYF. The CDR3 DNA reads as TGTGCCAGCACCAAGACATCCAGGGAGACCCAGTACTTC.

This clonotype was detected ten times or more. The chain links TRBV13 to TRBJ2-7, with TRBD2 matching 8 bases. The J call may be in error: the DNA end matches TRBJ2-5 better. CDR1 and CDR2 from the germline V gene are PRHDT and FYEKMQ (reference sequence). The CDR3 sequence is 16 residues long. Written as DNA, the CDR3 is TGTGCCAGCAGCCTCCTTCGCGGGGGGATTCCGGAGACCCAGTACTTC. Amino acids: CASSLLRGGIPETQYF.

This clonotype showed up just a few times. CDR3 loop: CAWSVRGVGEQYF. The CDR3 DNA reads TGTGCCTGGAGTGTTCGGGGGGTTGGCGAGCAGTACTTC. This rearrangement joins TRBV30 to TRBJ2-7; 7 nucleotides match TRBD2. Germline trimming cut 0 bases from V and 6 bases from J; bases unmatched to any gene: 5. Looked up from germline, CDR1 is GTSNPN and CDR2 is SVGIG (reference sequence). The CDR3 has 13 residues.

The CDR3 DNA is TGCAGTGCTAGAACAGGACAGGGATTTGCAGATACGCAGTATTTT. This gives the protein CSARTGQGFADTQYF. The rearrangement links TRBV20-1 to TRBJ2-3, with TRBD1 matching over 8 bases. Germline lookup yields CDR1 DFQATT and CDR2 SNEGSKA (reference sequence). This CDR3 contains 15 residues. The trim removed 2 bases at V and 4 bases at J, leaving 8 bases unmatched.